These 13 T cell receptor beta chains were sequenced from one sample in a study of T cell responses to AZD1222 COVID-19 vaccine. The protocol was immunoSEQ multiplex PCR, while the TCRdb copy is restricted to in-frame clones and leaves out a portion. The data show 55,000 to 75,000 clones, less than 85% seen once. The specimen comprised peripheral blood, sampled on day 0 of MenACWY control vaccination. The receptor source for this set is an adult in good health.

The CDR3 DNA follows: TGTGCCAGCAGTACCCGAAGCGGACAAAGCTCCTACAATGAGCAGTTCTTC. This sequence encodes CASSTRSGQSSYNEQFF. V and J are TRBV6-2 or TRBV6-3 and TRBJ2-1, with D perhaps TRBD1 or TRBD2 (5 bases each). CDR1 and CDR2 (germline): MNHEY, SVGEGT. Trimming shortened V by 5 bases and J by 0 bases, and 17 bases separated the two germline ends. This CDR3 spans 17 amino acids.

The chain has TRBV29-1 and TRBJ1-2; 9 bases are a match to TRBD1. There are 13 residues in the CDR3. CDR1 SQVTM and CDR2 ANQGSEA come from the germline V gene. With 8 bases clipped from V and 8 bases from J, the junction kept 12 bases outside the gene matches. The CDR3 loop reads CSTSGGTGNGYTF. The CDR3 DNA reads as TGCAGCACCTCGGGGGGGACAGGGAACGGCTACACCTTC.

This chain uses TRBV5-1 with TRBJ2-7; TRBD1 is a possible D gene (6 bases). Trimming left V 0 bases short and J 6 bases short, with 10 bases between. CDR1 is SGHRS and CDR2 is YFSETQ in the germline V gene. The CDR3 covers 13 residues. CDR3 sequence: CASSLEGHSEQYF. The CDR3 nucleotides read TGCGCCAGCAGCTTGGAGGGACACAGCGAGCAGTACTTC.

This chain connects TRBV2 to TRBJ2-3; D ambiguous. The V and J ends lost 5 bases and 3 bases respectively, with 15 bases between them. Germline lookup yields CDR1 SNHLY and CDR2 FYNNEI. This CDR3 comprises 15 residues. DNA of the CDR3: TGTGCCAGCAGTCCTCGTTCCGGCCATACAGATACGCAGTATTTT. It encodes CASSPRSGHTDTQYF. Full variable domain (remainder filled in from reference TRBV2 and TRBJ2-3): EPEVTQTPSHQVTQMGQEVILRCVPISNHLYFYWYRQILGQKVEFLVSFYNNEISEKSEIFDDQFSVERPDGSNFTLKIRSTKLEDSAMYFCASSPRSGHTDTQYFGPGTRLTVL.

The genes are TRBV13 and TRBJ1-2; TRBD1 matches at 8 bases. The CDR3 contains 16 residues. The germline V gene has CDR1 PRHDT and CDR2 FYEKMQ (reference sequence). V shed 0 bases, J shed 2 bases, and the junction held 5 bases outside the gene matches. The CDR3 nucleotides are TGTGCCAGCAGCTTAGGCAGGGGGCGAGGGAACTATGGCTACACCTTC. As protein: CASSLGRGRGNYGYTF.

The genes are TRBV6-2 or TRBV6-3 and TRBJ1-1; D ambiguous. V gave up 0 bases and J gave up 3 bases, with 5 bases separating them. CDR1 and CDR2 from the germline V gene are MNHEY and SVGEGT. This CDR3 has 13 amino acids. The CDR3 loop is CASSYSIDTEAFF. In nucleotides, the CDR3 is TGTGCCAGCAGTTACTCGATAGACACTGAAGCTTTCTTT.

The J gene is TRBJ1-6, the V gene TRBV19; a weak D match, TRBD1 (6 bases). V was cut by 3 bases and J by 7 bases, with 16 bases left in between. CDR1 LNHDA and CDR2 SQIVND come from the germline V gene (reference sequence). The CDR3 runs to 16 residues. CDR3 residues: CASSIDPGARNSPLHF. As DNA, the CDR3 is TGTGCCAGTAGTATCGATCCGGGGGCTCGAAATTCACCCCTCCACTTT.

The sample holds a few counts of this clone. The chain uses TRBV3-1 (or the pseudogene TRBV3-2) and TRBJ2-5; 8 nucleotides match TRBD2. Germline loops: CDR1 LGHDT, CDR2 YNNKEL (reference sequence). The trim removed 2 bases at V and 4 bases at J, leaving 6 bases unmatched. The CDR3 length is 15 residues. This CDR3 is CASSQIGGAGETQYF. The CDR3 region has the DNA TGTGCCAGCAGCCAAATCGGGGGGGCCGGAGAGACCCAGTACTTC.

The V gene is TRBV19, the J gene TRBJ2-6; no firm D call. V was clipped by 4 bases and J by 0 bases, with 10 bases between them. Germline assignment: CDR1 LNHDA and CDR2 SQIVND (reference sequence). This CDR3 is 16 amino acids long. In DNA form, the CDR3 reads TGTGCCAGTAGTAACTCCCATATCTCTGGGGCCAACGTCCTGACTTTC. This encodes CASSNSHISGANVLTF.

This clone has only one observation. The rearrangement joins TRBV7-2 to TRBJ1-2; a possible D gene is TRBD1 (6 bases). The V gene's germline CDR1 is SGHTA and CDR2 FQGNSA. Trimming left V 5 bases short and J 6 bases short, with 13 bases between. CDR3 size: 13 residues. The CDR3 loop is CASSEDSRHGYTF. The CDR3 bases are TGTGCCAGCAGCGAGGACAGCCGCCATGGCTACACCTTC.

The genes are TRBV6-2 or TRBV6-3 and TRBJ2-7; D might be TRBD1 (6 bases). This CDR3 is built from 12 residues. V was shortened by 4 bases and J by 2 bases, with 6 bases between the two germline ends. Germline V gene data show CDR1 as MNHEY and CDR2 as SVGEGT. CDR3 loop: CASSWDTYEQYF. The CDR3 DNA reads TGTGCCAGCAGTTGGGACACCTACGAGCAGTACTTC.

The V call is TRBV6-6, the J call TRBJ1-5; D is undetermined. CDR3 length equals 14 residues. Germline values: CDR1 MNHNY, CDR2 SVGAGI (reference sequence). With 6 bases removed from V and 3 bases from J, the gap between germline ends came to 12 bases. Here the CDR3 reads CASSAGSPNQPQHF. The CDR3 DNA is TGTGCCAGCAGCGCCGGGAGCCCCAATCAGCCCCAGCATTTT.

The chain joins TRBV5-4 to TRBJ2-5, with 12 nucleotides matching TRBD2. The CDR3 loop spans 15 amino acids. Germline assignment: CDR1 SGHNT and CDR2 YYREEE (reference sequence). Trimming at V came to 4 bases and at J to 5 bases, leaving 6 bases not matched to a gene. CDR3 sequence: CASSLAGGTRETQYF. The CDR3 nucleotides read TGTGCCAGCAGCCTAGCGGGGGGGACCAGGGAGACCCAGTACTTC.